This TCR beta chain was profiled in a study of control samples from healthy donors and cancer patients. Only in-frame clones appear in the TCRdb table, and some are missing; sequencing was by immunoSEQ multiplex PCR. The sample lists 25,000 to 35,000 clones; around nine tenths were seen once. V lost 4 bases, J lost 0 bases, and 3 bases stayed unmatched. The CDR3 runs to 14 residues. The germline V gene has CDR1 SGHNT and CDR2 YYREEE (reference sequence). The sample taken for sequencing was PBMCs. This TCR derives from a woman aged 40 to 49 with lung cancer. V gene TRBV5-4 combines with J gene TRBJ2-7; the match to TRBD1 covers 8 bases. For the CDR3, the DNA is TGTGCCAGCAGCCGGGACAGGTTCTCCTACGAGCAGTACTTC. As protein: CASSRDRFSYEQYF.